The clone carrying this T cell receptor (beta chain) has a handful of counts. Its target is not known. The CDR3 is 14 residues long. Per the germline V gene, CDR1 is SEHNR and CDR2 is FQNEAQ (reference sequence). V was shortened by 4 bases and J by 4 bases, with 14 bases between the two germline ends. The data derive from a study of response to subunit inactivated influenza vaccine. Study-wide points: Authors proposed each seasonal influenza vaccination draws in few new T cells.

In TCRdb, the RT-PCR reads were re-called with MiXCR into one record per CDR3 protein. The sample lists more than 600,000 distinct CDR3 sequences; about 18% were seen once. The source is a man aged 45-65 years who received an inactivated influenza vaccine. This material consisted of PBMCs from blood, taken 5 days after vaccination. The V gene is TRBV7-9, the J gene TRBJ2-7; weak D call: TRBD2 (6 bases). The CDR3 loop reads CASSYGGERYEQYF. For the CDR3, the DNA is TGTGCCAGCAGCTATGGAGGGGAAAGGTACGAGCAGTACTTC.